This is a list of T cell receptor beta chains from one sample in a study of graft-versus-host responses after intestinal transplantation. For these TCRs, the target antigens are not known. Here immunoSEQ multiplex PCR was the method, and the copy in TCRdb shows in-frame clones only, minus some. The table records over 55,000 clones, roughly 88% of them present only once. The sequencing used unstimulated CD8+ T cells sorted from spleen or lymph node cells, collected before intestinal transplant. The receptors derive from a human donor who received an intestinal transplant. Each CDR3 is given with its conserved first and last residue. Fields, in order: D gene, J gene, clone size, V gene, CDR3 protein, CDR3 DNA. D genes are given only for firm matches. Size tells how often a clone was seen (once, few, many) or the class of an expanded clone, and some rows leave it out.

- TRBJ1-1 - TRBV9 CASSVNRGSNTEAFF TGTGCCAGCAGCGTAAATCGGGGGTCGAACACTGAAGCTTTCTTT
TRBD1 TRBJ2-7 - TRBV7-8 CASSPNRGSSYEQYF TGTGCCAGCAGCCCGAACAGGGGAAGCTCCTACGAGCAGTACTTC
TRBD1 TRBJ1-5 - TRBV9 CASSLGQVNQPQHF TGTGCCAGCAGTCTCGGACAGGTCAATCAGCCCCAGCATTTT
TRBD2 TRBJ2-3 - TRBV7-2 CASSLTSGGTDTQYF TGTGCCAGCAGCTTAACTAGCGGGGGAACAGATACGCAGTATTTT
- TRBJ1-1 - TRBV10-3 CAISETGEAFF TGTGCCATCAGTGAGACGGGTGAAGCTTTCTTT
TRBD1 TRBJ2-7 - TRBV6-5 CASSYLRDRRYEQYF TGTGCCAGCAGTTACCTCCGGGACAGACGATACGAGCAGTACTTC
- TRBJ2-7 - TRBV21-1 CASSKVVVTYEQYF TGTGCCAGCAGCAAAGTGGTAGTAACCTACGAGCAGTACTTC
- TRBJ2-1 - TRBV27 CASSSSWEQFF TGTGCCAGCAGTTCTAGTTGGGAGCAGTTCTTC
- TRBJ2-2 - TRBV4-1 CASNGAGELFF TGCGCCAGCAACGGGGCCGGGGAGCTGTTTTTT
- TRBJ1-5 few TRBV4-1 CASSQDRGQNQPQHF TGCGCCAGCAGCCAAGATCGAGGACAGAATCAGCCCCAGCATTTT
- TRBJ1-5 - TRBV2 CASSEQGGQPQHF TGTGCCAGCAGTGAACAGGGCGGTCAGCCCCAGCATTTT
- TRBJ2-7 once TRBV13 CASSHTLYEQYF TGTGCCAGCAGCCATACTCTCTACGAGCAGTACTTC
TRBD2 TRBJ2-1 once TRBV6-5 CASSISGGFSNEQFF TGTGCCAGCAGTATTAGCGGGGGGTTCTCAAATGAGCAGTTCTTC
TRBD2 TRBJ2-3 - TRBV7-8 CASSFPNSGGTPDTQYF TGTGCCAGCAGCTTCCCGAATAGCGGGGGGACCCCAGATACGCAGTATTTT
- TRBJ1-2 - TRBV5-6 CASSFPRDYGYTF TGTGCCAGCAGCTTCCCCAGGGATTATGGCTACACCTTC
TRBD1 TRBJ1-1 once TRBV7-9 CASRAPGGLTEAFF TGTGCCAGCAGAGCCCCAGGGGGGTTGACTGAAGCTTTCTTT
- TRBJ2-2 - TRBV13 CASSLGGLGTGELFF TGTGCCAGCAGCTTGGGGGGGCTGGGCACCGGGGAGCTGTTTTTT
TRBD1 TRBJ1-5 few TRBV27 CASSLAGGQPQHF TGTGCCAGCAGTTTGGCAGGGGGTCAGCCCCAGCATTTT
- TRBJ2-7 once TRBV9 CASSVGQTYEQYF TGTGCCAGCAGCGTAGGTCAAACCTACGAGCAGTACTTC
TRBD1 TRBJ2-7 once TRBV19 CASSPGGTGDYEQYF TGTGCCAGTAGTCCAGGGGGGACAGGGGATTACGAGCAGTACTTC
TRBD1 TRBJ2-7 once TRBV11-2 CASSFGTAYEQYF TGTGCCAGCAGCTTCGGGACAGCCTACGAGCAGTACTTC
TRBD1 TRBJ2-7 - TRBV7-9 CASSPPGTGGLEQYF TGTGCCAGCAGCCCACCCGGGACAGGGGGGCTCGAGCAGTACTTC
TRBD1 TRBJ2-7 - TRBV7-2 CASSKDRGLYEQYF TGTGCCAGCAGCAAAGACAGGGGGCTGTACGAGCAGTACTTC
TRBD1 TRBJ2-1 - TRBV6-6 CASVTGGFNEQFF TGTGCCAGCGTTACAGGGGGCTTTAATGAGCAGTTCTTC
TRBD2 TRBJ2-1 - TRBV7-6 CASSSTSGGPLYNEQFF TGTGCCAGCAGCTCGACTAGCGGGGGGCCACTATACAATGAGCAGTTCTTC
- TRBJ2-7 once TRBV7-2 CASSPSYGYEQYF TGTGCCAGCAGCCCATCGTACGGCTACGAGCAGTACTTC
- TRBJ1-3 - TRBV5-4 CASKPAAGSGNTIYF TGTGCCAGCAAACCCGCGGCGGGCTCTGGAAACACCATATATTTT
TRBD1 TRBJ2-7 - TRBV6-1 CASRQTGAVYEQYF TGTGCCAGCAGGCAAACAGGGGCGGTCTACGAGCAGTACTTC
- TRBJ2-7 - TRBV19 CASRDTSYEQYF TGTGCCAGTAGGGACACGTCCTACGAGCAGTACTTC
- TRBJ2-5 - TRBV7-3 CASSLGLRETQYF TGTGCCAGCAGCTTAGGGCTTCGGGAGACCCAGTACTTC
TRBD1 TRBJ1-3 - TRBV5-1 CASKPGTGGITIYF TGCGCCAGCAAGCCGGGGACAGGGGGTATCACCATATATTTT
- TRBJ2-5 - TRBV7-3 CASSSAGGEETQYF TGTGCCAGCAGCTCCGCGGGCGGGGAGGAGACCCAGTACTTC
TRBD1 TRBJ2-3 - TRBV13 CASKNGQGSDTQYF TGTGCCAGCAAAAACGGACAGGGATCAGATACGCAGTATTTT
- TRBJ1-1 - TRBV9 CASSVAGGDTSNTEAFF TGTGCCAGCAGCGTAGCGGGGGGGGACACCTCGAACACTGAAGCTTTCTTT
- TRBJ2-7 - TRBV6-5 CASSPGGSEQYF TGTGCCAGCAGTCCCGGCGGGTCCGAGCAGTACTTC
TRBD2 TRBJ2-1 - TRBV7-9 CASSLAGGDNEQFF TGTGCCAGCAGCTTAGCGGGGGGGGACAATGAGCAGTTCTTC
- TRBJ1-1 - TRBV5-4 CASSDGTPEQGEAFF TGTGCCAGCAGCGACGGGACACCAGAACAAGGTGAAGCTTTCTTT
TRBD2 TRBJ2-3 - TRBV27 CASSPSGAADTQYF TGTGCCAGCAGTCCCAGCGGGGCCGCAGATACGCAGTATTTT
- TRBJ2-1 - TRBV18 CASSPPRVTEQFF TGTGCCAGCTCACCTCCCAGGGTTACTGAGCAGTTCTTC
- TRBJ2-7 - TRBV6-1 CASSGTSLYEQYF TGTGCCAGCAGTGGTACTAGTCTCTACGAGCAGTACTTC
- TRBJ1-5 - TRBV7-8 CASSLGGGQPQHF TGTGCCAGCAGCTTAGGGGGGGGTCAGCCCCAGCATTTT
- TRBJ1-5 few TRBV6-5 CASSYTGLGNQPQHF TGTGCCAGCAGTTACACAGGGTTGGGCAATCAGCCCCAGCATTTT
TRBD2 TRBJ2-3 - TRBV30 CAWAGGPDTQYF TGTGCCTGGGCGGGGGGCCCAGATACGCAGTATTTT
- TRBJ2-1 - TRBV27 CASSLTESYNEQFF TGTGCCAGCAGTTTGACAGAATCCTACAATGAGCAGTTCTTC
- TRBJ1-3 once TRBV11-2 CASRLPTELGNTIYF TGTGCCAGCAGGTTACCGACAGAGCTCGGAAACACCATATATTTT
- TRBJ2-7 - TRBV18 CASSPLGESSYEQYF TGTGCCAGCTCACCACTCGGGGAGAGCTCCTACGAGCAGTACTTC
TRBD2 TRBJ2-1 - TRBV19 CASIGRRTSGYNEQFF TGTGCCAGTATCGGCCGAAGGACTAGCGGTTACAATGAGCAGTTCTTC
- TRBJ2-1 - TRBV21-1 CASSLSGKQRKVGEQFF TGTGCCAGCAGCCTCTCCGGGAAACAAAGAAAGGTGGGTGAGCAGTTCTTC
- TRBJ2-7 - TRBV4-2 CASSQGQASGSYEQYF TGTGCCAGCAGCCAAGGCCAGGCGTCCGGCTCCTACGAGCAGTACTTC
- TRBJ1-1 - TRBV7-8 CASSLAGRMNTEAFF TGTGCCAGCAGCTTAGCGGGGAGAATGAACACTGAAGCTTTCTTT
- TRBJ1-1 few TRBV19 CASSRSDSPNTEAFF TGTGCCAGCTCCAGATCAGACTCCCCGAACACTGAAGCTTTCTTT
- TRBJ2-1 - TRBV29-1 CSVQGWVQGDEQFF TGCAGCGTTCAAGGTTGGGTACAAGGAGATGAGCAGTTCTTC
- TRBJ1-6 - TRBV10-3 CAISEGDTYYNSPLHF TGTGCCATCAGTGAGGGGGACACCTACTATAATTCACCCCTCCACTTT
- TRBJ1-2 once TRBV18 CASSPSFYGDGYTF TGTGCCAGCTCACCATCTTTCTACGGAGATGGCTACACCTTC
TRBD2 TRBJ2-1 few TRBV5-6 CASSDTSGGANEQFF TGTGCCAGCAGCGACACTAGCGGGGGGGCGAATGAGCAGTTCTTC
- TRBJ2-7 - TRBV5-3 CARSFFRGPTYEQYF TGTGCCAGAAGCTTTTTCAGGGGCCCGACCTACGAGCAGTACTTC
- TRBJ2-7 - TRBV11-2 CASSLGAGGGYEQYF TGTGCCAGCAGCTTAGGGGCAGGGGGAGGCTACGAGCAGTACTTC
TRBD2 TRBJ2-1 - TRBV9 CASSPPSSGADNEQFF TGTGCCAGCAGCCCCCCGTCTAGCGGGGCCGACAATGAGCAGTTCTTC